These T cell receptor beta chains were read from a single sample in a study of OX40 agonist ivuxolimab in advanced cancers. Sequencing was performed with immunoSEQ multiplex PCR; in TCRdb, only in-frame clones are kept and a portion is missing. The sample includes 120,000 or so clones, more than 70% of them seen just once. The material was CD4+ or CD8+ T cells sorted from blood, obtained in a trial of the OX40 agonist ivuxolimab. The receptors derive from an adult with an advanced solid tumor such as melanoma, head and neck, liver or kidney cancer. CDR3s include the opening cysteine and the closing phenylalanine or tryptophan. Fields, in order: CDR3 length, J gene, V gene, D gene, clone size, CDR3 protein, CDR3 DNA. The D gene is left open where the match is weak. Clone sizes are given selectively: once, few, many, or a class where the clone is expanded.

len: 13
j_gene: TRBJ2-3
v_gene: TRBV7-2
d_gene: NA
abundance: NA
CDR3aa: CASTPGGTDTQYF
CDR3nt: TGTGCCAGCACTCCGGGCGGGACAGATACGCAGTATTTT

len: 13
j_gene: TRBJ2-2
v_gene: TRBV6-6
d_gene: NA
abundance: NA
CDR3aa: CASSLGSRTVMFF
CDR3nt: TGTGCCAGCAGCCTAGGTTCCCGGACAGTCATGTTTTTT

len: 11
j_gene: TRBJ2-1
v_gene: TRBV6-5
d_gene: NA
abundance: NA
CDR3aa: CASRRVENEFF
CDR3nt: TGTGCCAGCAGACGGGTAGAGAATGAGTTCTTC

len: 18
j_gene: TRBJ2-2
v_gene: TRBV11-2
d_gene: NA
abundance: NA
CDR3aa: CASSLRVVGPSNTGELFF
CDR3nt: TGTGCCAGCAGCTTACGGGTGGTGGGACCGAGCAACACCGGGGAGCTGTTTTTT

len: 13
j_gene: TRBJ1-5
v_gene: TRBV7-3
d_gene: NA
abundance: NA
CDR3aa: CASSLDPDQPQHF
CDR3nt: TGTGCCAGCAGCTTAGACCCGGATCAGCCCCAGCATTTT

len: 14
j_gene: TRBJ2-2
v_gene: TRBV7-2
d_gene: NA
abundance: NA
CDR3aa: CASSSTARNRELFF
CDR3nt: TGTGCCAGCAGCTCGACAGCCCGGAACCGGGAGCTGTTTTTT

len: 15
j_gene: TRBJ1-2
v_gene: TRBV4-3
d_gene: NA
abundance: NA
CDR3aa: CASSQDRGPNERYTF
CDR3nt: TGCGCCAGCAGCCAAGATAGAGGACCGAATGAGCGCTACACCTTC

len: 15
j_gene: TRBJ2-1
v_gene: TRBV5-1
d_gene: NA
abundance: NA
CDR3aa: CASSLLRDSYNEQFF
CDR3nt: TGCGCCAGCAGCTTGTTAAGGGATTCCTACAATGAGCAGTTCTTC

len: 16
j_gene: TRBJ1-4
v_gene: TRBV7-2
d_gene: TRBD1
abundance: NA
CDR3aa: CASSPSRTGVGSGVFF
CDR3nt: TGTGCCAGCAGCCCTAGCCGGACAGGGGTAGGGAGCGGGGTGTTTTTT

len: 14
j_gene: TRBJ2-2
v_gene: TRBV19
d_gene: NA
abundance: once
CDR3aa: CASRGQQNTGELFF
CDR3nt: TGTGCCAGTAGAGGACAGCAGAACACCGGGGAGCTGTTTTTT

len: 14
j_gene: TRBJ1-2
v_gene: TRBV11-2
d_gene: NA
abundance: NA
CDR3aa: CASSLDLTYYGYTF
CDR3nt: TGTGCCAGCAGCTTAGATCTCACCTACTATGGCTACACCTTC

len: 14
j_gene: TRBJ2-3
v_gene: TRBV7-2
d_gene: TRBD2
abundance: NA
CDR3aa: CASRLAVGTDTQYF
CDR3nt: TGTGCCAGCCGCCTAGCGGTGGGCACAGATACGCAGTATTTT

len: 14
j_gene: TRBJ1-2
v_gene: TRBV30
d_gene: NA
abundance: NA
CDR3aa: CAWSDVKESYGYTF
CDR3nt: TGTGCCTGGAGTGACGTCAAAGAGAGCTATGGCTACACCTTC

len: 15
j_gene: TRBJ1-1
v_gene: TRBV30
d_gene: TRBD1
abundance: few
CDR3aa: CACNPGQAGNTEAFF
CDR3nt: TGTGCCTGTAACCCCGGACAGGCGGGGAACACTGAAGCTTTCTTT

len: 13
j_gene: TRBJ1-2
v_gene: TRBV29-1
d_gene: NA
abundance: NA
CDR3aa: CSVLSTGGYGYTF
CDR3nt: TGCAGCGTTCTATCGACAGGAGGCTATGGCTACACCTTC

len: 17
j_gene: TRBJ1-4
v_gene: TRBV27
d_gene: NA
abundance: once
CDR3aa: CASSLLAEGGEGEKLFF
CDR3nt: TGTGCCAGCAGTTTATTGGCGGAGGGTGGGGAAGGTGAAAAACTGTTTTTT

len: 12
j_gene: TRBJ2-7
v_gene: TRBV30
d_gene: TRBD2
abundance: NA
CDR3aa: CAWTTSGYEQYF
CDR3nt: TGTGCCTGGACGACTAGCGGTTACGAGCAGTACTTC

len: 14
j_gene: TRBJ2-5
v_gene: TRBV28
d_gene: NA
abundance: once
CDR3aa: CASSLQGIGETQYF
CDR3nt: TGTGCCAGCAGTCTCCAGGGTATCGGAGAGACCCAGTACTTC

len: 14
j_gene: TRBJ1-6
v_gene: TRBV6-1
d_gene: NA
abundance: NA
CDR3aa: CASSEARQYSPLHF
CDR3nt: TGTGCCAGCAGTGAAGCGAGACAGTATTCACCCCTCCACTTT

len: 15
j_gene: TRBJ2-6
v_gene: TRBV6-5
d_gene: NA
abundance: NA
CDR3aa: CASSPFGAGANVLTF
CDR3nt: TGTGCCAGCAGCCCCTTTGGGGCTGGGGCCAACGTCCTGACTTTC

len: 14
j_gene: TRBJ2-7
v_gene: TRBV7-2
d_gene: NA
abundance: NA
CDR3aa: CASSPGPQDREQYF
CDR3nt: TGTGCCAGCAGCCCCGGGCCCCAAGATAGAGAGCAGTACTTC

len: 15
j_gene: TRBJ2-7
v_gene: TRBV25-1
d_gene: NA
abundance: NA
CDR3aa: CASSEFPRGSYEQYF
CDR3nt: TGTGCCAGCAGTGAATTTCCAAGGGGGTCCTACGAGCAGTACTTC

len: 14
j_gene: TRBJ1-4
v_gene: TRBV19
d_gene: TRBD1
abundance: NA
CDR3aa: CASRNRGSEEKLFF
CDR3nt: TGTGCCAGTAGGAACAGGGGATCGGAAGAAAAACTGTTTTTT

len: 22
j_gene: TRBJ2-1
v_gene: TRBV27
d_gene: TRBD2
abundance: NA
CDR3aa: CASSLSSPGGTRAGAGLHEQFF
CDR3nt: TGTGCCAGCAGTTTATCCTCTCCGGGTGGGACTAGAGCGGGGGCGGGTCTCCATGAGCAGTTCTTC

len: 16
j_gene: TRBJ2-1
v_gene: TRBV4-2
d_gene: TRBD2
abundance: NA
CDR3aa: CASSLGTSGGYNEQFF
CDR3nt: TGTGCCAGCAGCTTAGGTACTAGCGGGGGCTACAATGAGCAGTTCTTC

len: 15
j_gene: TRBJ2-5
v_gene: TRBV7-9
d_gene: NA
abundance: NA
CDR3aa: CASSPGGGQKETQYF
CDR3nt: TGTGCCAGCAGCCCAGGGGGGGGCCAAAAGGAGACCCAGTACTTC

len: 15
j_gene: TRBJ2-7
v_gene: TRBV30
d_gene: NA
abundance: NA
CDR3aa: CAWTGTGEDFYEQYF
CDR3nt: TGTGCCTGGACGGGGACCGGGGAGGATTTCTACGAGCAGTACTTC

len: 15
j_gene: TRBJ1-3
v_gene: TRBV18
d_gene: TRBD1
abundance: NA
CDR3aa: CASSPVSDRGNTIYF
CDR3nt: TGTGCCAGCTCACCAGTCTCGGACAGGGGAAACACCATATATTTT

len: 13
j_gene: TRBJ1-1
v_gene: TRBV7-3
d_gene: NA
abundance: NA
CDR3aa: CASKQGVNTEAFF
CDR3nt: TGTGCCAGTAAACAGGGAGTGAACACTGAAGCTTTCTTT

len: 17
j_gene: TRBJ2-3
v_gene: TRBV7-9
d_gene: TRBD1
abundance: NA
CDR3aa: CASSSPGQGAGTDTQYF
CDR3nt: TGTGCCAGCAGCTCACCGGGACAGGGGGCCGGCACAGATACGCAGTATTTT